This T cell receptor beta chain was captured by sequencing in a study of blood T cell repertoires in COVID-19. Study-wide background: Sources were T cells, B-cell-depleted T cells, or PBMCs; the material itself was cDNA or gDNA.

Original methodology: For nucleated cells, counts were estimated from reference gene primer amplification. Sequencing was performed with immunoSEQ multiplex PCR; in TCRdb, only in-frame clones are kept and a portion is missing. V and J calls and clone size are as listed in that table; D and trimming were resolved from the DNA. The data show some 240,000 clones, with approximately 90% seen just once and around 0.84% held by the top ten. Trimming cost V 1 base and J 4 bases, with 5 bases left between them. Germline CDR1 reads MGHRA; CDR2 reads YSYEKL. CDR3 length: 13 residues. The sequenced sample consisted of peripheral blood. V gene TRBV4-1 combines with J gene TRBJ1-5; D remains ambiguous. The TCR was taken from a man in his sixties with COVID-19, enrolled during active disease. CDR3 in amino acids: CASSQGLNQPQHF. CDR3 DNA sequence: TGCGCCAGCAGCCAAGGTCTGAATCAGCCCCAGCATTTT.